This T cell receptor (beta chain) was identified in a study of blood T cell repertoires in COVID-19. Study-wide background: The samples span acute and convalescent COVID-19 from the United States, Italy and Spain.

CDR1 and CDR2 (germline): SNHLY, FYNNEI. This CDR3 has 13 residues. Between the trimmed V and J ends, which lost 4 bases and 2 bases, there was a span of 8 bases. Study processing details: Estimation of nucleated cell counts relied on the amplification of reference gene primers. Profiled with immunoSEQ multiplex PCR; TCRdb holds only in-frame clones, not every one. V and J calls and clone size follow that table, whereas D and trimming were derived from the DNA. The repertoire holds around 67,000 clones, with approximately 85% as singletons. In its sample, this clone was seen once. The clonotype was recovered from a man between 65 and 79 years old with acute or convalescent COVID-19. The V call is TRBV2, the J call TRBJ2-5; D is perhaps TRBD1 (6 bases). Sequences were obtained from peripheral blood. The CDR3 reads CASSVGQQETQYF. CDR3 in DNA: TGTGCCAGCAGTGTCGGACAGCAAGAGACCCAGTACTTC.